A selection of T cell receptor beta chains follows, all from one sample in a study of early T cells in non-severe SARS-CoV-2 infection. TCRdb analysed the 5' RACE reads with MiXCR anew, one entry per CDR3 protein. The sample consists of 60,000 or so distinct CDR3 sequences, approximately 12% of them appearing once. Sequenced input: whole blood. The receptors were gathered from an adult who was a healthcare worker with PCR-confirmed SARS-CoV-2 infection or an uninfected control (not recorded which). CDR3s include the opening cysteine and the closing phenylalanine or tryptophan. A D gene is named only where the DNA matches it firmly. Clone size, where shown, is once, few, many, or a class for clones that have expanded.

j_call	cdr3_length	v_call	clone_size	d_call	cdr3_aa	cdr3_nt
TRBJ1-1	13	TRBV20-1	-	-	CSAPRRVSTEAFF	TGCAGTGCCCCAAGGAGGGTCTCTACTGAAGCTTTCTTT
TRBJ2-2	13	TRBV12-3/TRBV12-4	-	-	CASRRTGTGELFF	TGTGCCAGCAGACGGACTGGAACCGGGGAGCTGTTTTTT
TRBJ2-2	14	TRBV25-1	many	TRBD2	CASSDREETGELFF	TGTGCCAGCAGTGACCGGGAGGAAACCGGGGAGCTGTTTTTT
TRBJ2-1	14	TRBV24-1	many	-	CATMHGSSYNEQFF	TGTGCCACCATGCACGGGAGCTCCTACAATGAGCAGTTCTTC
TRBJ2-1	12	TRBV20-1	-	-	CSARAGYNEQFF	TGCAGTGCTAGGGCGGGCTACAATGAGCAGTTCTTC
TRBJ2-1	14	TRBV5-1	-	TRBD2	CASSLGTSGREQFF	TGCGCCAGCAGCTTGGGGACTAGCGGGAGGGAGCAGTTCTTC
TRBJ1-1	10	TRBV12-3/TRBV12-4	many	-	CASSLEVGFF	TGTGCCAGCAGTTTAGAGGTGGGTTTCTTT
TRBJ2-7	13	TRBV7-9	many	TRBD2	CASKSGTSGEQYF	TGTGCCAGCAAATCCGGGACTAGCGGCGAGCAGTACTTC
TRBJ2-1	16	TRBV23-1	many	-	CASSHGRDFPYNEQFF	TGCGCCAGCAGTCATGGCCGGGACTTCCCCTACAATGAGCAGTTCTTC
TRBJ2-7	17	TRBV5-5	many	TRBD1	CASSVTGGLNPNYEQYF	TGTGCCAGCAGCGTGACAGGGGGTCTCAATCCGAACTACGAGCAGTACTTC
TRBJ2-7	15	TRBV18	few	-	CASHSGSPFIYEQYF	TGTGCCAGTCATTCAGGCTCTCCTTTCATCTACGAGCAGTACTTC
TRBJ2-5	14	TRBV6-1	-	-	CASTPRTVQETQYF	TGTGCCAGCACCCCGAGGACAGTTCAAGAGACCCAGTACTTC
TRBJ2-1	12	TRBV5-6	-	-	CASSSGSIGQFF	TGTGCCAGCAGCTCCGGGTCTATCGGGCAGTTCTTC
TRBJ2-3	12	TRBV7-6	many	-	CASSSATDTQYF	TGTGCCAGCAGCTCAGCGACAGATACGCAGTATTTT
TRBJ2-1	18	TRBV27	few	-	CASSLSPLLLSSYNEQFF	TGTGCCAGCAGTTTATCGCCCCTTCTACTTAGCTCCTACAATGAGCAGTTCTTC
TRBJ2-4	12	TRBV25-1	few	-	CASSGAKNIQYF	TGTGCCAGCAGTGGCGCCAAAAACATTCAGTACTTC
TRBJ2-3	16	TRBV7-2	many	-	CASSLASTLDTDTQYF	TGTGCCAGCAGCTTAGCTAGTACTCTCGACACAGATACGCAGTATTTT
TRBJ2-3	15	TRBV29-1	few	-	CSVGGGSWGPDTQYF	TGCAGCGTTGGGGGCGGATCTTGGGGCCCAGATACGCAGTATTTT
TRBJ1-2	13	TRBV19	-	-	CASTAAVNYGYTF	TGTGCCAGTACGGCGGCAGTAAACTATGGCTACACCTTC
TRBJ1-2	17	TRBV19	many	-	CASSPEKSGFGWRGYTF	TGTGCCAGTAGCCCTGAGAAATCAGGGTTTGGATGGCGTGGCTACACCTTC
TRBJ2-1	18	TRBV7-3	many	TRBD2	CASSLSVGLAGTYNEQFF	TGTGCCAGCAGCTTAAGTGTGGGACTAGCGGGAACGTACAATGAGCAGTTCTTC
TRBJ2-1	15	TRBV3-1	-	TRBD2	CASSHSPLGAGTQFF	TGTGCCAGCAGCCATTCCCCTCTGGGAGCGGGAACGCAGTTCTTC
TRBJ2-3	16	TRBV6-4	few	TRBD2	CASSSAPGLTTDTQYF	TGTGCCAGCAGTTCCGCTCCGGGACTAACCACAGATACGCAGTATTTT
TRBJ1-2	13	TRBV28	few	TRBD1	CASQSGGYYGYTF	TGTGCCAGCCAATCAGGGGGATACTATGGCTACACCTTC
TRBJ2-7	16	TRBV9	few	TRBD2	CASSVDPGGGPYEQYF	TGTGCCAGCAGCGTAGATCCTGGCGGGGGGCCCTACGAGCAGTACTTC
TRBJ2-3	15	TRBV20-1	many	-	CSARTGRGVTDTQYF	TGCAGTGCTAGAACGGGTCGGGGAGTCACAGATACGCAGTATTTT
TRBJ2-3	17	TRBV4-1	many	-	CASSQLLALFPTDTQYF	TGCGCCAGCAGCCAGCTTCTAGCTCTCTTCCCCACAGATACGCAGTATTTT
TRBJ2-4	15	TRBV18	-	TRBD1	CASSLTDRVQNIQYF	TGTGCCAGCTCACTTACGGACAGGGTGCAAAACATTCAGTACTTC
TRBJ1-2	12	TRBV29-1	many	-	CSVRGGEDGYTF	TGCAGCGTGAGGGGGGGCGAGGATGGCTACACCTTC
TRBJ1-2	14	TRBV11-2	-	TRBD1	CASSPLTGYHGYTF	TGTGCCAGCAGCCCCTTGACAGGGTACCATGGCTACACCTTC
TRBJ2-1	15	TRBV3-1	few	-	CASSQVSGFYNEQFF	TGTGCCAGCAGCCAAGTCAGCGGGTTTTACAATGAGCAGTTCTTC
TRBJ2-1	14	TRBV4-1	-	-	CASSQEAHGNEQFF	TGCGCCAGCAGCCAAGAGGCCCATGGGAATGAGCAGTTCTTC
TRBJ2-7	15	TRBV28	-	-	CASLQPGTVTYEQYF	TGTGCCAGCTTACAACCCGGGACGGTGACCTACGAGCAGTACTTC
TRBJ2-7	17	TRBV11-2	many	TRBD1	CASSLEMGTGGPYEQYF	TGTGCCAGCAGCTTAGAAATGGGGACAGGGGGTCCCTACGAGCAGTACTTC
TRBJ2-4	18	TRBV11-1	few	TRBD1	CASSSGQDPTLAKNIQYF	TGTGCCAGCAGCTCGGGACAGGACCCTACTCTAGCCAAAAACATTCAGTACTTC
TRBJ2-3	16	TRBV5-1	many	TRBD2	CASSLGTRPPSDTQYF	TGCGCCAGCAGCTTGGGGACTAGACCCCCGTCGGATACGCAGTATTTT
TRBJ1-2	14	TRBV19	few	TRBD1	CASTDRDRAYGYTF	TGTGCCAGTACCGATAGGGACAGGGCCTATGGCTACACCTTC
TRBJ2-3	13	TRBV9	-	-	CASSVEVLDTQYF	TGTGCCAGCAGCGTAGAGGTTTTGGATACGCAGTATTTT
TRBJ1-6	15	TRBV7-2	-	-	CASRLTAHYNSPLHF	TGTGCCAGCAGGTTGACAGCACACTATAATTCACCCCTCCACTTT
TRBJ2-7	14	TRBV7-9	many	TRBD1	CASSSGQGEWKQYF	TGTGCCAGCAGCTCGGGACAGGGCGAATGGAAGCAGTACTTC
TRBJ1-3	14	TRBV28	many	-	CASSPRIWGNTIYF	TGTGCCAGCAGTCCTAGAATATGGGGAAACACCATATATTTT
TRBJ1-1	17	TRBV13	many	TRBD1	CASSSQDRGRLNTEAFF	TGTGCCAGCAGCTCCCAGGACAGGGGGCGCTTGAACACTGAAGCTTTCTTT
TRBJ2-1	12	TRBV11-2	-	-	CASSLTYHEQFF	TGTGCCAGCAGCTTAACGTATCATGAGCAGTTCTTC
TRBJ1-2	14	TRBV20-1	few	TRBD1	CSASSGTGVNGYTF	TGCAGTGCTAGTTCTGGGACAGGGGTCAATGGCTACACCTTC
TRBJ2-1	13	TRBV30	-	-	CALGIAAYNEQFF	TGTGCCCTAGGGATAGCGGCCTACAATGAGCAGTTCTTC
TRBJ2-5	11	TRBV29-1	-	-	CSAHRKETQYF	TGCAGCGCCCACAGGAAAGAGACCCAGTACTTC
TRBJ2-1	20	TRBV3-1	many	-	CASSQRLVADPYSSYNEQFF	TGTGCCAGCAGCCAAAGATTGGTAGCGGACCCCTATAGCTCCTACAATGAGCAGTTCTTC
TRBJ2-7	13	TRBV7-2	few	-	CASSLYRDGEQYF	TGTGCCAGCAGCTTATACAGGGACGGCGAGCAGTACTTC
TRBJ1-6	14	TRBV13	-	TRBD1	CASSSDRVSSPLHF	TGTGCCAGCAGCTCGGACAGGGTTAGTTCACCCCTCCACTTT
TRBJ1-1	13	TRBV29-1	many	-	CSVESERNTEAFF	TGCAGCGTTGAGAGTGAACGGAACACTGAAGCTTTCTTT
TRBJ2-4	15	TRBV6-5	many	TRBD2	CASSLSSGVRNIQYF	TGTGCCAGCAGCCTGAGTAGCGGGGTGAGAAACATTCAGTACTTC
TRBJ2-5	14	TRBV6-6	many	-	CASKSGLTQETQYF	TGTGCCAGCAAAAGCGGACTGACCCAAGAGACCCAGTACTTC
TRBJ2-1	16	TRBV6-4	-	TRBD2	CDSSSGLEGVSNEQFF	TGTGACAGCTCTTCCGGACTAGAAGGGGTTAGCAATGAGCAGTTCTTC
TRBJ1-4	15	TRBV12-3/TRBV12-4	many	TRBD1	CASSRDRETNEKLFF	TGTGCCAGCAGTCGCGACAGGGAAACTAATGAAAAACTGTTTTTT
TRBJ2-1	14	TRBV20-1	many	-	CSASGPRGSNEQFF	TGCAGTGCAAGTGGGCCCCGGGGTTCGAATGAGCAGTTCTTC
TRBJ2-6	16	TRBV5-1	-	-	CASSFDQFSGANVLTF	TGCGCCAGCAGCTTCGACCAGTTCTCTGGGGCCAACGTCCTGACTTTC
TRBJ1-2	15	TRBV7-2	many	-	CASSRGPADPYGYTF	TGTGCCAGCAGTCGTGGGCCGGCAGATCCCTATGGCTACACCTTC
TRBJ1-2	14	TRBV6-1	-	-	CASNPGPANYGYTF	TGTGCCAGCAACCCCGGACCTGCTAACTATGGCTACACCTTC
TRBJ1-3	12	TRBV5-5	many	-	CASSFQGPTIYF	TGTGCCAGCAGCTTCCAGGGGCCCACCATATATTTT
TRBJ2-7	18	TRBV13	few	TRBD2	CASSLSLLAGGSNYEQYF	TGTGCCAGCAGCTTATCTCTCCTAGCGGGGGGTTCGAACTACGAGCAGTACTTC